The clone carrying this T cell receptor (beta chain) has a count of ten or more. Antigen specificity is unknown. TCRdb recomputed calls from the multiplex PCR reads with MiXCR, one row per CDR3 protein. The sample carries 12,000 or so distinct CDR3 sequences, 40% to 55% recorded once. This sample was taken from a study of breast tumors, draining lymph nodes, adjacent tissues. The study's findings and limits: The data were judged consistent with most tumor T cells coming from lymph node and expanding in tumor. Tumor and nontumor repertoires were significantly more similar in luminal-like than in basal-like breast cancer.

Looked up from germline, CDR1 is MNHEY and CDR2 is SVGEGT. V was cut by 10 bases and J by 5 bases, with 12 bases left in between. The CDR3 is made up of 12 amino acids. The sample taken for sequencing was tumor-adjacent breast tissue. The chain carries TRBV6-2 or TRBV6-3 and TRBJ2-1; unclear D gene. The TCR originated in a female donor with breast cancer. Some clones in this sample may be carry-over from other donors' samples. CDR3 bases: TGTGCCACACTGACCCAAAACAATGAGCAGTTCTTC. This codes for CATLTQNNEQFF.